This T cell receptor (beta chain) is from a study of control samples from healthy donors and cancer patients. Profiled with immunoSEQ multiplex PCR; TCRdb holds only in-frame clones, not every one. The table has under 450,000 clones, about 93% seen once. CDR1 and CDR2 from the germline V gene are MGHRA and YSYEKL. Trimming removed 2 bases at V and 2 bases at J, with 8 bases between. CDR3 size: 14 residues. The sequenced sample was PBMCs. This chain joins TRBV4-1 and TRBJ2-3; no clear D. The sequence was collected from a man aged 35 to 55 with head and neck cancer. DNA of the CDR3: TGCGCCAGCAGCCAATTAGCTACCACAGATACGCAGTATTTT. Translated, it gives CASSQLATTDTQYF.